A few counts support the clone carrying this TCR beta chain. Its antigen is as yet unknown. Conversion of TCR transcripts into cDNA relied on 5'RACE template switching, which added a universal primer site and UMIs. Each CDR3 protein gets one entry after TCRdb re-called the 5' RACE reads with MiXCR. The sample records around 340,000 distinct CDR3 sequences, 12% being singletons. This sample is drawn from a study of T cells after yellow fever vaccination. V lost 2 bases and J 5 bases, leaving 11 bases between the germline ends. There are 14 residues in the CDR3. Whole-study results and caveats: From the bulk population, abundant clonotypes could contaminate and appear within FACS-sorted repertoires. On re-exposure, the response was weaker but peaked faster, at day 5 versus 15.

This clonotype was sampled from a man between 18 and 29 years old who received the YFV17D yellow fever vaccine. The V gene is TRBV12-3 or TRBV12-4, the J gene TRBJ2-3; tentative D call: TRBD2 (5 bases). The sample here was CD4+ T cells sorted from PBMCs, taken 15 days after the yellow fever booster vaccination. In DNA form, the CDR3 reads TGTGCCAGCAGTTTAAGCGGCGTGGGAGATACGCAGTATTTT. This gives the protein CASSLSGVGDTQYF.